The clone carrying this T cell receptor (beta chain) was observed once. The target antigen is unknown. This CDR3 contains 17 residues. Germline CDR1 DFQATT, CDR2 SNEGSKA (reference sequence). The V and J ends lost 3 bases and 5 bases respectively, with 24 bases between them. The data derive from a study of post-analysis software for immune sequencing data. Study-wide background: Several disease courses (relapsing-remitting, secondary progressive and progressive-relapsing) of multiple sclerosis were included.

Findings and caveats of the study: Versus controls, multiple sclerosis patients showed significantly lower diversity (normalized Chao1). F measure showed strong co-clustering of same-batch samples. Patients carried a handful of TRBV segments more frequently than controls did, and TRBV5-6, TRBV5-1 and TRBV20-1 were among them.

Unique molecular identifiers were present in the TCR beta cDNA libraries. T cells numbering about 0.9 to 10 million yielded cDNA molecules that totaled about 500,000. TCRdb redid the calling of the PCR reads with MiXCR, one entry per CDR3 protein. The table records 350,000 to 500,000 distinct CDR3 sequences, over 30% of them present only once. Sequencing input: blood. This receptor was obtained from a girl aged 2 to 9 with multiple sclerosis. V usage is TRBV20-1 and J usage is TRBJ2-3; D is uncertain. As DNA, the CDR3 is TGCAGTGCTAGTCCTCTTTTTGGGCCCTTACCCGGAGATACGCAGTATTTT. Translating gives CSASPLFGPLPGDTQYF.